The 27 T cell receptor beta chains reported below all come from one sample, sequenced in a study of human T cells and chemical hapten exposure. As for time point: pre-sensitization, week 0. Treatment here: therapeutic diphenylcyclopropenone sensitization with weekly scalp DPC. Whole blood that had not been fractionated was the source of extracted total RNA. TCRdb independently ran MiXCR on the RACE reads; one entry per CDR3 protein. The sample records tens of thousands of distinct CDR3 sequences, approximately 12% being singletons. This specimen consisted of whole blood, obtained in connection with sensitization to the hapten diphenylcyclopropenone (DPC). Receptor source: a woman between 40 and 55 years old with alopecia areata. Some clones in this sample may be carry-over from other donors' samples.

This clonotype was recorded a few times. The chain links TRBV7-3 to TRBJ2-1; 10 bases map to TRBD2. Trimming removed 2 bases from V and 3 bases from J; junction bases left unmatched: 1. The CDR3 is 15 amino acids. The germline V gene encodes CDR1 SGHTA and CDR2 FQGTGA. In nucleotides, the CDR3 is TGTGCCAGCAGCTTAGGACTAGCGGACTACAATGAGCAGTTCTTC. Translated: CASSLGLADYNEQFF.

In this sample, this clonotype turned up many times. This chain connects TRBV7-9 to TRBJ2-4, with D perhaps TRBD1 or TRBD2 (5 bases each). The CDR3 sequence is 14 residues long. V was pared by 1 base and J by 7 bases, with 11 bases between. The germline gives CDR1 SEHNR, CDR2 FQNEAQ (reference sequence). The CDR3 region has the DNA TGTGCCAGCAGCTTAGAAAAAAGGGACAACATTCAGTACTTC. It is translated as CASSLEKRDNIQYF.

The sample holds many counts of this clonotype. The rearrangement links TRBV29-1 to TRBJ2-7; D remains ambiguous. The CDR3 loop spans 11 amino acids. Per the germline V gene, CDR1 is SQVTM and CDR2 is ANQGSEA. Trimming pared 5 bases from V and 0 bases from J, leaving 5 bases between. This CDR3 reads CSVTYSYEQYF. In DNA form, the CDR3 reads TGCAGCGTTACCTACTCCTACGAGCAGTACTTC.

This clonotype was counted ten times or more. This sequence joins TRBV12-3 or TRBV12-4 and TRBJ1-5, with D unresolved. CDR3 length equals 15 residues. V was shortened by 3 bases and J by 2 bases, with 11 bases between the two germline ends. CDR3 loop: CASSLGRARNQPQHF. CDR3 coding DNA: TGTGCCAGCAGTTTGGGCAGAGCGCGCAATCAGCCCCAGCATTTT.

In its sample, this clonotype was seen a few times. The chain employs TRBV28 and TRBJ1-1; no firm D call. The V end lost 3 bases, the J end lost 0 bases, and 5 bases lay between the germline ends. Germline V CDR1 and CDR2: MDHEN, SYDVKM. This CDR3 region has 13 residues. CDR3: CASSFILNTEAFF. The CDR3 DNA follows: TGTGCCAGCAGTTTTATTTTGAACACTGAAGCTTTCTTT.

This clonotype occurred a few times. The rearrangement uses TRBV6-5 and TRBJ2-3; TRBD2 matches at 11 bases. The junction had 4 bases not matched to a gene; V was cut back by 6 bases and J by 2 bases. The CDR3 spans 15 residues. Germline lookup yields CDR1 MNHEY and CDR2 SVGAGI. As DNA, the CDR3 is TGTGCCAGCAGCCGACTAGCGGGGTTCACAGATACGCAGTATTTT. This sequence encodes CASSRLAGFTDTQYF.

The gene calls are TRBV7-6 and TRBJ2-2; 10 positions match TRBD1. The CDR3 length is 17 residues. Germline V CDR1 and CDR2: SGHVS, FNYEAQ. Trimming removed 4 bases from V and 5 bases from J; junction bases left unmatched: 10. In DNA, the CDR3 is TGTGCCAGCAGCTCGACAACCGGGACAGGGGTAACCGGGGAGCTGTTTTTT. Translating it yields CASSSTTGTGVTGELFF.

This clonotype was observed many times. The chain couples TRBV5-1 to TRBJ1-5, with 7 bases matching TRBD1. This CDR3 is built from 16 residues. J lost 0 bases, V lost 1 base, and 4 bases had no gene match. Per the germline V gene, CDR1 is SGHRS and CDR2 is YFSETQ. This chain's CDR3 is CASSLYAGGSNQPQHF. The CDR3 DNA sequence: TGCGCCAGCAGCTTGTATGCAGGGGGTAGCAATCAGCCCCAGCATTTT.

This clonotype has at least ten counts. This chain links TRBV6-6 with TRBJ1-2; 9 bases match TRBD1. This CDR3 comprises 13 residues. The V segment lost 5 bases and the J segment 6 bases; nucleotides outside the gene matches: 4. The germline V gene has CDR1 MNHNY and CDR2 SVGAGI (reference sequence). The CDR3 bases are TGTGCCAGCAGTAGGACAGGGGAAAATGGCTACACCTTC. This codes for CASSRTGENGYTF.

This clonotype has a handful of counts. The rearrangement joins TRBV7-3 to TRBJ2-1; D is uncertain. The germline V gene has CDR1 SGHTA and CDR2 FQGTGA. The CDR3 is 14 amino acids. Between the trimmed V and J ends, which lost 0 bases and 5 bases, there was a span of 8 bases. The CDR3 reads CASSLTALDNEQFF. In DNA, the CDR3 is TGTGCCAGCAGCTTAACGGCGCTAGACAATGAGCAGTTCTTC.

This clonotype showed up many times. The rearrangement uses TRBV19 and TRBJ1-2; D unclear. The CDR3 totals 14 residues. Deletions cut 2 bases from V and 0 bases from J, with 7 bases between. Germline CDR1 reads LNHDA; CDR2 reads SQIVND (reference sequence). The CDR3 DNA sequence: TGTGCCAGTAGTATAACAACCTCTAACTATGGCTACACCTTC. Its protein product is CASSITTSNYGYTF. The entire variable domain, with the rest obtained from reference TRBV19 and TRBJ1-2, is as follows: DGGITQSPKYLFRKEGQNVTLSCEQNLNHDAMYWYRQDPGQGLRLIYYSQIVNDFQKGDIAEGYSVSREKKESFPLTVTSAQKNPTAFYLCASSITTSNYGYTFGSGTRLTVV.

This clonotype was detected ten times or more. The genes are TRBV6-1 and TRBJ2-7; 8 nucleotides match TRBD2. V lost 2 bases, J lost 3 bases, and 6 bases stayed unmatched. Germline V gene sequence: CDR1 MNHNS, CDR2 SASEGT. The CDR3 runs 15 residues. CDR3 in amino acids: CASSESPSGFYEQYF. Written as DNA, the CDR3 is TGTGCCAGCAGTGAATCTCCTAGCGGGTTCTACGAGCAGTACTTC.

In its sample, this clonotype was seen many times. V is TRBV7-2 and J is TRBJ1-1; no clear D gene. CDR3 size: 14 residues. The V gene's germline CDR1 is SGHTA and CDR2 FQGNSA. Trimming took 1 base from V and 5 from J, leaving 11 bases between them. In DNA form, the CDR3 reads TGTGCCAGCAGCTTAGGTCCTGGATCGACTGAAGCTTTCTTT. This encodes CASSLGPGSTEAFF.

This clonotype was counted at least ten times. V gene TRBV12-5 combines with J gene TRBJ1-6; D uncertain. Germline lookup yields CDR1 LGHNT and CDR2 FRNRAP. This CDR3 has 12 residues. The ends were cut back, 7 bases at V and 8 bases at J, with 9 bases in the middle. The CDR3 is CASATTHSPLHF. CDR3 sequence (DNA): TGTGCTAGTGCCACGACGCATTCACCCCTCCACTTT.

Many counts were recorded for this clonotype. The chain couples TRBV5-1 to TRBJ1-2; TRBD1 matches at 7 bases. The CDR3 loop spans 12 amino acids. Losses at the gene ends were 4 bases for V and 7 bases for J; bases not matched to a gene: 4. The germline gives CDR1 SGHRS, CDR2 YFSETQ. The DNA of the CDR3 is TGCGCCAGCAGCAAGGACAGGACTGGCTACACCTTC. Residues: CASSKDRTGYTF.

This clonotype was counted at least ten times. The chain links TRBV20-1 to TRBJ2-1; 9 nucleotides match TRBD1. The trim removed 6 bases at V and 0 bases at J, leaving 6 bases unmatched. CDR3 size: 15 residues. The germline gives CDR1 DFQATT, CDR2 SNEGSKA (reference sequence). CDR3 residues: CSARQGVNSYNEQFF. The CDR3 DNA follows: TGCAGTGCCAGACAGGGGGTAAACTCCTACAATGAGCAGTTCTTC.

This clonotype was seen at least ten times. The V gene is TRBV28, the J gene TRBJ2-7; D not certain. With 2 bases removed from V and 4 bases from J, the gap between germline ends came to 3 bases. The CDR3 runs to 11 residues. Germline V gene lookup returns CDR1 MDHEN and CDR2 SYDVKM. CDR3 loop: CASSLKYEQYF. The CDR3 bases are TGTGCCAGCAGTTTAAAATACGAGCAGTACTTC.

The chain recombines TRBV5-1 with TRBJ2-3, with TRBD2 matching 8 bases. Germline V CDR1 and CDR2: SGHRS, YFSETQ. V lost 1 base, J lost 4 bases, and 5 bases stayed unmatched. The CDR3 consists of 15 residues. This CDR3 is CASSLRASGSDTQYF. CDR3 sequence (DNA): TGCGCCAGCAGCTTGAGGGCTAGCGGGTCAGATACGCAGTATTTT.

This clonotype was counted between two and nine times. The rearrangement joins TRBV28 to TRBJ2-7; 7 bases are a match to TRBD1. CDR3 length equals 14 residues. Germline CDR1 is MDHEN and CDR2 is SYDVKM. The V gene end was trimmed by 7 bases and the J gene end by 6 bases; junction bases not matched to a gene: 12. The DNA of the CDR3 is TGTGCCAGCACCAAGGGCCAGGGGGACGGCGAGCAGTACTTC. This translates into CASTKGQGDGEQYF.

At least ten counts were recorded for this clonotype. This sequence joins TRBV11-2 and TRBJ1-5; D remains ambiguous. This CDR3 has 13 amino acids. From germline, CDR1 is SGHAT and CDR2 FQNNGV. V was clipped by 5 bases and J by 10 bases, with 15 bases between them. The CDR3 DNA follows: TGTGCCAGCAGCCCTTTATTGGATTCACCCCAGCATTTT. This sequence encodes CASSPLLDSPQHF.

Ten or more counts support this clonotype. This chain joins TRBV6-5 and TRBJ2-7; D might be TRBD1 or TRBD2, each matching 5 bases. Germline values: CDR1 MNHEY, CDR2 SVGAGI. The length of the CDR3 is 15 residues. V was cut by 0 bases and J by 7 bases, with 16 bases left in between. The CDR3 DNA follows: TGTGCCAGCAGTTACTCCGGGACGGCATTGTGGGAGCAGTACTTC. Translating it yields CASSYSGTALWEQYF.

As for this clonotype: This may be a read error: a much more frequent sequence differs by one nucleotide. Here the CDR3 omits its conserved ending phenylalanine or tryptophan, so a read error is the likely source. The V and J genes are TRBV7-3 and TRBJ2-1, with D tentatively TRBD2 (6 bases). The V and J ends lost 4 bases and 8 bases respectively, with 12 bases between them. The CDR3 contains 13 residues. Germline loops: CDR1 SGHTA, CDR2 FQGTGA. CDR3 DNA: TGTGCCAGCAGCTCCGGGAGCGGCTATGAGCAGTTCCTC. Its protein product is CASSSGSGYEQFL.

This clonotype has a handful of counts. The chain combines TRBV4-3 with TRBJ2-3; D might be TRBD2 (5 bases). V lost 5 bases and J 1 base, leaving 10 bases between the germline ends. CDR3 size: 14 residues. The germline V gene encodes CDR1 LGHNA and CDR2 YSLEER. CDR3 coding DNA: TGCGCCAGCAGCTCGGGGTCTGGCACAGATACGCAGTATTTT. This translates into CASSSGSGTDTQYF.

The chain has TRBV6-1 and TRBJ2-7; no firm D call. The CDR3 sequence is 14 residues long. Trimming took 7 bases from V and 3 from J, leaving 16 bases between them. Germline CDR1 and CDR2: MNHNS and SASEGT. CDR3 amino acids: CASKEAPENYEQYF. The DNA for the CDR3 is TGTGCCAGCAAAGAGGCTCCCGAAAACTACGAGCAGTACTTC.

Only a few counts were recorded for this clonotype. This chain connects TRBV6-1 to TRBJ2-1, with TRBD2 matching 9 bases. V lost 6 bases and J lost 1; bases outside the gene matches: 4. CDR1 and CDR2 from the germline V gene are MNHNS and SASEGT. The length of the CDR3 is 15 residues. The CDR3 sequence: CASRGTSKSYNEQFF. The CDR3 DNA is TGTGCCAGCAGGGGGACTAGCAAGTCCTACAATGAGCAGTTCTTC.

On this clonotype: An end of the junction differs from the germline gene, which may be a read error. The gene calls are TRBV25-1 and TRBJ2-7; D perhaps matches TRBD2 (5 bases). This CDR3 is 11 amino acids long. Germline CDR1 MGHDK, CDR2 SYGVNS. The CDR3 sequence: CASSGGPSQYF. The CDR3 coding sequence is TGCGCCAGCAGTGGCGGGCCCAGTCAGTACTTC.

There are many counts of this clonotype. J is TRBJ1-5 and V is TRBV20-1; D may be TRBD1 (5 bases). The CDR3 is 13 residues long. From germline, CDR1 is DFQATT and CDR2 SNEGSKA (reference sequence). V lost 2 bases and J 7 bases, leaving 12 bases between the germline ends. Here the CDR3 DNA reads TGCAGTGCTAGAAGGGACCAGATGCAGCCCCAGCATTTT. This sequence encodes CSARRDQMQPQHF.